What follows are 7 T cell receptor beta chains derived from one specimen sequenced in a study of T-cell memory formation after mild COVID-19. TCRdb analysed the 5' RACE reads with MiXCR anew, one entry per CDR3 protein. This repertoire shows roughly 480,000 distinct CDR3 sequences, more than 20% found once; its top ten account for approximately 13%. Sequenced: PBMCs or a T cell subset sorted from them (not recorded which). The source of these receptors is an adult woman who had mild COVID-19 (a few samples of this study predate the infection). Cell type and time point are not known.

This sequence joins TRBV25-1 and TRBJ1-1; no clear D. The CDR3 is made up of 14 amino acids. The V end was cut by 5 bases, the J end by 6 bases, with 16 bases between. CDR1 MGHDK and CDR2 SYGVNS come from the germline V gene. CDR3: CASSLTSGRPEAFF. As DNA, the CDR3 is TGTGCCAGCAGTCTGACATCTGGGCGCCCTGAAGCTTTCTTT.

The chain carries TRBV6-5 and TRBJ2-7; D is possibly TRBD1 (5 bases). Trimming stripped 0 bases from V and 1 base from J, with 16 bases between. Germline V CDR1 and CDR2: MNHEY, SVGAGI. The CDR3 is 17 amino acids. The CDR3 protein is CASSYSWGHGGSYEQYF. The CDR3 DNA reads TGTGCCAGCAGTTACTCCTGGGGCCATGGTGGGTCCTACGAGCAGTACTTC.

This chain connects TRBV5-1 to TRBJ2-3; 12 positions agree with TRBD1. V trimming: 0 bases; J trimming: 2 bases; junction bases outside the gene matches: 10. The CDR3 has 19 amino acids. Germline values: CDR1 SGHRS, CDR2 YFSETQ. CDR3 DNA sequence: TGCGCCAGCAGCTTGGGGTTGTGGGACAGGGGGCCATACACAGATACGCAGTATTTT. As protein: CASSLGLWDRGPYTDTQYF. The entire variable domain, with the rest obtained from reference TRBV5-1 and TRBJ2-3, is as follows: KAGVTQTPRYLIKTRGQQVTLSCSPISGHRSVSWYQQTPGQGLQFLFEYFSETQRNKGNFPGRFSGRQFSNSRSEMNVSTLELGDSALYLCASSLGLWDRGPYTDTQYFGPGTRLTVL.

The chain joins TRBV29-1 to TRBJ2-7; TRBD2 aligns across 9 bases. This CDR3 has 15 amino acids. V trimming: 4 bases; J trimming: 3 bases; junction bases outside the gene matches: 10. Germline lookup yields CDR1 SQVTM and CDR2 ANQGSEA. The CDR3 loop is CSVVSWGLASYEQYF. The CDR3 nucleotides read TGCAGCGTTGTGAGTTGGGGACTAGCAAGCTACGAGCAGTACTTC.

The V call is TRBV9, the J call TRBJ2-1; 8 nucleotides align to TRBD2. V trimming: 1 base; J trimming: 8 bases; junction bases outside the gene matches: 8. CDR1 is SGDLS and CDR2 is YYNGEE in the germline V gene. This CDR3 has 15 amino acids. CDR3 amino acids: CASSVIGGRTDEQFF. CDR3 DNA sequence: TGTGCCAGCAGCGTAATCGGCGGGAGGACGGATGAGCAGTTCTTC.

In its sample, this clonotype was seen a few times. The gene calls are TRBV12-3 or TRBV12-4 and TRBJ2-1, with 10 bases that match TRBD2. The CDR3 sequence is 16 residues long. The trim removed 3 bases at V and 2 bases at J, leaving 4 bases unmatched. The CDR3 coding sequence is TGTGCCAGCAGTTTCTGGGGACTAGCGACCTACAATGAGCAGTTCTTC. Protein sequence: CASSFWGLATYNEQFF.

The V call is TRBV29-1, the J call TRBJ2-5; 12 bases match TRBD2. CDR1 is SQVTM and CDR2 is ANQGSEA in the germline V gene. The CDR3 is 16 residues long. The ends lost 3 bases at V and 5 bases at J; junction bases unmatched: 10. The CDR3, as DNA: TGCAGCGTTGATGTTGCTAGCGGGGGGGCATCCGAGACCCAGTACTTC. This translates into CSVDVASGGASETQYF.